This T cell receptor (beta chain) was found in a study of T cell responses to AZD1222 COVID-19 vaccine. This clone was seen once. What it binds is not known. Study-level results: Repertoires were obtained only post-peak T cell response. Donors in the cohort were predominantly white British and more often female, and clonal diversity was possibly underestimated. Targets within unmutated variant regions were reportedly found for nearly half of spike-specific TCRs. Spike-specific TCR repertoires showed rising breadth and depth after two AZD1222 doses.

TCRdb's table, derived via immunoSEQ multiplex PCR, lists solely in-frame clones and lacks some. The repertoire has more than 20,000 clones, more than 75% of them found once; the top ten carry about 35%. The receptor was derived from an adult who received the AZD1222 COVID-19 vaccine. Here the sequenced sample was peripheral blood, taken 28 days after the second AZD1222 dose.

CDR3 nucleotides: TGTGCCAGCAGCTTTGGTCGACAGGCTATTTTAGCAGATACGCAGTATTTT. It is translated as CASSFGRQAILADTQYF. The chain is built from TRBV5-8 and TRBJ2-3; D perhaps matches TRBD1 (6 bases). Germline CDR1 and CDR2: SGHTS and YDEGEE. The CDR3 loop spans 17 amino acids. Trimming took off 2 bases at V and 4 bases at J, with 20 bases between the two ends.